The 23 T cell receptor beta chains listed next were all sequenced from one sample in a study of blood T cell repertoires in COVID-19. Repertoires were generated with immunoSEQ multiplex PCR, while TCRdb's copy carries only in-frame clones and drops some. The sample contains roughly 230,000 clones, about nine tenths of which appear only once. The sample comprised PBMCs or T cells enriched from blood (not recorded which). The receptors shown here come from a man aged 25-45 years in a cohort exposed to, infected with or recovered from COVID-19 (not recorded which).

The chain carries TRBV28 and TRBJ2-7, with D possibly matching TRBD2 (5 bases). V dropped 2 bases and J dropped 2 bases, with 7 bases sitting between them. The CDR3 spans 13 residues. Per the germline V gene, CDR1 is MDHEN and CDR2 is SYDVKM. CDR3 coding DNA: TGTGCCAGCAGTTTACCGGGAACCTACGAGCAGTACTTC. This encodes CASSLPGTYEQYF.

The V gene is TRBV4-3, the J gene TRBJ1-2, with D possibly matching TRBD1 (5 bases). Looked up from germline, CDR1 is LGHNA and CDR2 is YSLEER. The CDR3 totals 14 residues. V was pared by 0 bases and J by 6 bases, with 11 bases between. The chain's CDR3 is CASSQDLGVDGYTF. The CDR3 DNA sequence: TGCGCCAGCAGCCAAGATCTAGGGGTGGATGGCTACACCTTC.

The rearrangement joins TRBV25-1 to TRBJ2-3, with D perhaps TRBD1 (5 bases). The CDR3 extends over 13 amino acids. V was clipped by 5 bases and J by 6 bases, with 12 bases between them. Germline lookup yields CDR1 MGHDK and CDR2 SYGVNS. This CDR3 is CASSSRQSDTQYF. As DNA, the CDR3 is TGTGCCAGCAGTTCACGACAGTCTGATACGCAGTATTTT.

The rearrangement joins TRBV28 to TRBJ2-1; 9 bases map to TRBD2. The CDR3 length is 17 residues. Germline loops: CDR1 MDHEN, CDR2 SYDVKM. V lost 0 bases to trimming and J lost 5 bases; unmatched junction nucleotides: 8. This CDR3 is CASSLWGSAGGNNEQFF. For the CDR3, the DNA is TGTGCCAGCAGTTTATGGGGGTCCGCGGGAGGGAACAATGAGCAGTTCTTC.

The genes are TRBV27 and TRBJ2-7; 8 bases are a match to TRBD1. This CDR3 spans 15 amino acids. V shed 4 bases, J shed 5 bases, and the junction held 10 bases outside the gene matches. The V gene's germline CDR1 is MNHEY and CDR2 SMNVEV (reference sequence). The CDR3 is CASSSRGQGAHEQYF. Here the CDR3 DNA reads TGTGCCAGCAGTTCCAGAGGACAGGGTGCCCACGAGCAGTACTTC.

The J gene is TRBJ1-3, the V gene TRBV12-5; unclear D gene. The CDR3 consists of 14 residues. Trimming cost V 7 bases and J 0 bases, with 10 bases left between them. The germline CDR1 and CDR2 sequences are LGHNT and FRNRAP. The CDR3 reads CASVTQFSGNTIYF. For the CDR3, the DNA is TGTGCTAGTGTCACCCAGTTCTCTGGAAACACCATATATTTT.

In this sample, this clone turned up a few times. The genes are TRBV28 and TRBJ2-7; perhaps TRBD1 as D (6 bases). V was cut by 8 bases and J by 1 base, with 15 bases left in between. Germline assignment: CDR1 MDHEN and CDR2 SYDVKM. The CDR3 length is 14 residues. The CDR3 nucleotides are TGTGCCAGCCGTAACAGGGAGAATTCCTACGAGCAGTACTTC. It codes for CASRNRENSYEQYF.

The rearrangement uses TRBV28 and TRBJ2-7; D call uncertain. From germline, CDR1 is MDHEN and CDR2 SYDVKM. This CDR3 region has 17 residues. V dropped 4 bases and J dropped 0 bases, with 19 bases sitting between them. The CDR3 DNA follows: TGTGCCAGCAGTTACGCCCTGACAACCGATTTCTCCTACGAGCAGTACTTC. It translates to CASSYALTTDFSYEQYF. The full variable domain, rest sourced from reference TRBV28 and TRBJ2-7, is DVKVTQSSRYLVKRTGEKVFLECVQDMDHENMFWYRQDPGLGLRLIYFSYDVKMKEKGDIPEGYSVSREKKERFSLILESASTNQTSMYLCASSYALTTDFSYEQYFGPGTRLTVT.

The chain has TRBV19 and TRBJ2-7; TRBD1 aligns across 11 bases. The CDR3 totals 14 residues. The V gene end was trimmed by 6 bases and the J gene end by 5 bases; junction bases not matched to a gene: 6. Germline-derived CDR1 and CDR2 are LNHDA and SQIVND (reference sequence). CDR3 amino acids: CASSRGQGVHEQYF. CDR3 bases: TGTGCCAGTAGCCGGGGACAGGGGGTCCACGAGCAGTACTTC.

V and J are TRBV27 and TRBJ2-4; the match to TRBD1 covers 9 bases. After removal of 6 bases from V and 7 bases from J, the junction contained 10 bases not matched to a gene. The V gene's germline CDR1 is MNHEY and CDR2 SMNVEV (reference sequence). The CDR3 runs to 15 residues. The CDR3 nucleotides are TGTGCCAGCAGGCGAGGGACAGGGTGGTCCAACATTCAGTACTTC. Translating gives CASRRGTGWSNIQYF.

The chain employs TRBV5-5 and TRBJ2-4, with a tentative D call TRBD1 (6 bases). CDR3 length equals 14 residues. Trimming removed 3 bases at V and 4 bases at J, with 11 bases between. Germline CDR1 and CDR2: SGHKS and YYEKEE (reference sequence). The CDR3 reads CASSSPDRKNIQYF. The CDR3 region has the DNA TGTGCCAGCAGCTCACCTGACAGGAAAAACATTCAGTACTTC.

V usage is TRBV2 and J usage is TRBJ1-1; D not certain. Deletions cut 11 bases from V and 4 bases from J, with 17 bases between. Germline V gene lookup returns CDR1 SNHLY and CDR2 FYNNEI. This CDR3 region has 13 residues. The CDR3 protein is CADQTDSATEAFF. CDR3 in DNA: TGTGCCGACCAGACTGATAGTGCCACTGAAGCTTTCTTT.

This clone was observed a single time. The genes are TRBV18 and TRBJ2-3; D is possibly TRBD1 (6 bases). The germline gives CDR1 KGHSH, CDR2 LQKENI. The CDR3 has 14 residues. With 1 base removed from V and 3 bases from J, the gap between germline ends came to 8 bases. Here the CDR3 reads CASSPQRGTDTQYF. CDR3 DNA: TGTGCCAGCTCACCACAGAGGGGGACAGATACGCAGTATTTT.

The V call is TRBV7-8, the J call TRBJ1-5; no reliable D call. The CDR3 is made up of 15 amino acids. Germline V lookup: CDR1 SGHVS, CDR2 FQNEAQ. Trimming cost V 1 base and J 2 bases, with 9 bases left between them. CDR3 sequence (DNA): TGTGCCAGCAGCTTAGTCGATCAGGGCAATCAGCCCCAGCATTTT. Amino acids: CASSLVDQGNQPQHF.

The chain links TRBV27 to TRBJ2-7; 9 nucleotides align to TRBD1. The germline gives CDR1 MNHEY, CDR2 SMNVEV (reference sequence). Trimming at V came to 5 bases and at J to 4 bases, leaving 6 bases not matched to a gene. The CDR3 loop spans 14 amino acids. CDR3 DNA sequence: TGTGCCAGCAGTCGCCTGACAGGGGGGTACGAGCAGTACTTC. Protein sequence: CASSRLTGGYEQYF.

This clone was seen once. The chain employs TRBV28 and TRBJ2-3; TRBD2 agrees at 7 bases. Germline values: CDR1 MDHEN, CDR2 SYDVKM. There are 15 residues in the CDR3. V gave up 6 bases and J gave up 2 bases; unmatched junction bases: 8. In DNA form, the CDR3 reads TGTGCCAGCAGCTCACTAGCGCTGTACACAGATACGCAGTATTTT. Translated, it gives CASSSLALYTDTQYF.

This rearrangement joins TRBV10-1 to TRBJ2-3; unclear D gene. Germline-derived CDR1 and CDR2 are WNHNN and SYGVQD (reference sequence). The CDR3 runs 14 residues. V lost 3 bases and J 5 bases, leaving 12 bases between the germline ends. CDR3 DNA: TGCGCCAGCAGTGATGGTCAGGTGGGAGATACGCAGTATTTT. As protein: CASSDGQVGDTQYF.

The chain combines TRBV5-4 with TRBJ2-1; 8 nucleotides line up with TRBD2. Unmatched junction bases numbered 14, after V lost 5 bases and J lost 7 bases. The CDR3 spans 16 residues. Germline V gene data show CDR1 as SGHNT and CDR2 as YYREEE (reference sequence). The CDR3: CASRSTSAVARNEQFF. CDR3 DNA sequence: TGTGCCAGCAGATCGACTAGCGCCGTAGCAAGGAATGAGCAGTTCTTC. The whole variable domain, remainder taken from reference TRBV5-4 and TRBJ2-1, is ETGVTQSPTHLIKTRGQQVTLRCSSQSGHNTVSWYQQALGQGPQFIFQYYREEENGRGNFPPRFSGLQFPNYSSELNVNALELDDSALYLCASRSTSAVARNEQFFGPGTRLTVL.

The rearrangement links TRBV7-3 to TRBJ1-6, with TRBD1 matching over 7 bases. This CDR3 contains 15 residues. Germline CDR1 and CDR2: SGHTA and FQGTGA. The V and J ends lost 4 bases and 7 bases, in that order; junction bases with no gene match: 7. The CDR3 region is CASSSGTARNSPLHF. For the CDR3, the DNA is TGTGCCAGCAGCTCCGGGACAGCCCGGAATTCACCCCTCCACTTT.

The V gene is TRBV7-9, the J gene TRBJ2-1, with a weak D call TRBD1 (5 bases). The CDR3 has 12 residues. The V end lost 2 bases, the J end lost 16 bases, and 15 bases lay between the germline ends. Germline lookup yields CDR1 SEHNR and CDR2 FQNEAQ (reference sequence). CDR3 DNA sequence: TGTGCCAGCAGCTTAATGGACATCGGGTTCTTCTTC. Translation gives CASSLMDIGFFF.

J is TRBJ1-1 and V is TRBV4-1; 8 bases line up with TRBD1. J lost 0 bases, V lost 2 bases, and 5 bases had no gene match. Looked up from germline, CDR1 is MGHRA and CDR2 is YSYEKL. CDR3 length equals 16 residues. CDR3 in amino acids: CASSQLGTGLNTEAFF. The CDR3 region has the DNA TGCGCCAGCAGCCAATTGGGGACAGGATTGAACACTGAAGCTTTCTTT.

V is TRBV12-5 and J is TRBJ1-5; 12 bases agree with TRBD1. Per germline, CDR1 LGHNT and CDR2 FRNRAP. This CDR3 has 19 amino acids. V shed 4 bases, J shed 1 base, and the junction held 11 bases outside the gene matches. CDR3 region: CASGSRRDRGQKSNQPQHF. The CDR3 DNA follows: TGTGCTAGTGGTTCCAGACGGGACAGGGGGCAAAAGAGCAATCAGCCCCAGCATTTT.

This chain uses TRBV4-1 with TRBJ2-5; 8 bases fit TRBD2. Trimming at V came to 2 bases and at J to 4 bases, leaving 3 bases not matched to a gene. Germline lookup yields CDR1 MGHRA and CDR2 YSYEKL. The CDR3 loop spans 14 amino acids. CDR3 region: CASSQPLAGETQYF. The CDR3 DNA follows: TGCGCCAGCAGCCAACCGCTAGCGGGAGAGACCCAGTACTTC.